A selection of T cell receptor beta chains follows, all from one sample in a study of a mutant IDH1 vaccine in newly diagnosed glioma. Their specific antigens are unknown. Profiled with immunoSEQ multiplex PCR; TCRdb holds only in-frame clones, not every one. This table holds 34,000 or so clones, over 65% found once. Here the sequenced sample was PBMCs, taken from a glioma patient whose treatment included an IDH1 peptide vaccine. Receptor source: a man aged 25-45 years with glioma. Each CDR3 is given with its conserved first and last residue. Fields, in order: J gene, V gene, D gene, clone size, CDR3 DNA, CDR3 protein. D genes are given only for firm matches. The size entry is marked missing in some rows and otherwise reads once, few, many or a size class.

J: TRBJ1-2; V: TRBV10-3; D: -; size: -; DNA: TGTGCCGTCAGTGAGTCGATTTCGCAGGCTGGCTACACCTTC; CDR3: CAVSESISQAGYTF
J: TRBJ1-1; V: TRBV6-6; D: -; size: few; DNA: TGTGCCAGCAGCCGTATTATGAACACTGAAGCTTTCTTT; CDR3: CASSRIMNTEAFF
J: TRBJ1-2; V: TRBV25-1; D: -; size: -; DNA: TGTGCCAGCAGTGAACCCCGGGCAGGGAACTATGGCTACACCTTC; CDR3: CASSEPRAGNYGYTF
J: TRBJ2-5; V: TRBV6-5; D: TRBD1; size: -; DNA: TGTGCCAGCACCGAGGGGGCTACAGAGACCCAGTACTTC; CDR3: CASTEGATETQYF
J: TRBJ2-1; V: TRBV5-1; D: TRBD2; size: once; DNA: TGCGCCAGCAGCTCACTAGCGGGCTCCTACAATGAGCAGTTCTTC; CDR3: CASSSLAGSYNEQFF
J: TRBJ2-3; V: TRBV11-2; D: TRBD2; size: -; DNA: TGTGCCAGCAGCCGGACTAGCGGGGCCCTCACAGATACGCAGTATTTT; CDR3: CASSRTSGALTDTQYF
J: TRBJ2-5; V: TRBV5-1; D: TRBD1; size: -; DNA: TGCGCCAGCAGCTCCCGGGGACAGGGGTTATTGGAGACCCAGTACTTC; CDR3: CASSSRGQGLLETQYF
J: TRBJ1-1; V: TRBV5-1; D: TRBD1; size: -; DNA: TGCGCCAGCAGCCCAGACAGGGCGGACACTGAAGCTTTCTTT; CDR3: CASSPDRADTEAFF
J: TRBJ1-5; V: TRBV6-1; D: -; size: -; DNA: TGTGCCGGGTCAGGACAGCCCTATAGCAATCAGCCCCAGCATTTT; CDR3: CAGSGQPYSNQPQHF
J: TRBJ2-1; V: TRBV27; D: TRBD1; size: once; DNA: TGTGCCACCGAGACAGGGTCCAACAATGAGCAGTTCTTC; CDR3: CATETGSNNEQFF
J: TRBJ1-5; V: TRBV19; D: -; size: -; DNA: TGTGCCGGTTCGTCAGGCAATCAGCCCCAGCATTTT; CDR3: CAGSSGNQPQHF
J: TRBJ1-2; V: TRBV2; D: -; size: -; DNA: TGTGCCAGCAGAGCCGACATTCAATCTAACTATGGCTACACCTTC; CDR3: CASRADIQSNYGYTF
J: TRBJ2-5; V: TRBV25-1; D: -; size: -; DNA: TGTGCCAGCAGTGAAGGACAAGAGACCCAGTACTTC; CDR3: CASSEGQETQYF
J: TRBJ2-1; V: TRBV9; D: -; size: once; DNA: TGTGCCAGCAGCTCAACCGTGGCGGGGCTTGAGCAGTTCTTC; CDR3: CASSSTVAGLEQFF
J: TRBJ2-7; V: TRBV6-6; D: TRBD2; size: -; DNA: TGTGCCAGCACCCCCGGACTAGCGGGAGCGAACGAGCAGTACTTC; CDR3: CASTPGLAGANEQYF
J: TRBJ2-7; V: TRBV27; D: TRBD1; size: -; DNA: TGTGCCAGCAGTATCGGACAGGGGGCTTACGAGCAGTACTTC; CDR3: CASSIGQGAYEQYF
J: TRBJ2-1; V: TRBV7-8; D: -; size: -; DNA: TGTGCCAGCAGCGCTCCGGGACGGAAAATCAATGAGCAGTTCTTC; CDR3: CASSAPGRKINEQFF
J: TRBJ1-4; V: TRBV6-1; D: -; size: -; DNA: TGTGCCAGCAGTGATCCCAGGGGCTCTAATGAAAAACTGTTTTTT; CDR3: CASSDPRGSNEKLFF
J: TRBJ2-7; V: TRBV14; D: -; size: -; DNA: TGTGCCAGCAGCCAAGAACTCGGATCCTACGAGCAGTACTTC; CDR3: CASSQELGSYEQYF
J: TRBJ1-1; V: TRBV6-1; D: TRBD1; size: -; DNA: TGTGCCAGCAGTGCGGACAGGGGAACGGACACTGAAGCTTTCTTT; CDR3: CASSADRGTDTEAFF
J: TRBJ2-6; V: TRBV9; D: -; size: once; DNA: TGTGCCAGCAGTTTCGGGGCTTTAGGGGCCAACGTCCTGACTTTC; CDR3: CASSFGALGANVLTF
J: TRBJ1-1; V: TRBV29-1; D: -; size: -; DNA: TGCAGCGTTGAATACAGTAACACTGAAGCTTTCTTT; CDR3: CSVEYSNTEAFF
J: TRBJ1-1; V: TRBV19; D: -; size: -; DNA: TGTGCCAGTAGCCCGAGTACGACAGGTAACACTGAAGCTTTCTTT; CDR3: CASSPSTTGNTEAFF
J: TRBJ2-2; V: TRBV28; D: TRBD1; size: medium-sized; DNA: TGTGCCAGCACTTCCTCGAGTGACAGGGGTTACACCGGGGAGCTGTTTTTT; CDR3: CASTSSSDRGYTGELFF
J: TRBJ1-1; V: TRBV10-3; D: -; size: once; DNA: TGTGCCATCAGTGAGTCGGTAGGAGGGAGGTTGACTGAAGCTTTCTTT; CDR3: CAISESVGGRLTEAFF
J: TRBJ1-6; V: TRBV2; D: TRBD1; size: -; DNA: TGTGCCAGCAGTGATGAAGGGGGCTCACCCCTCCACTTT; CDR3: CASSDEGGSPLHF
J: TRBJ2-5; V: TRBV11-2; D: -; size: -; DNA: TGTGCCAGCAGCTTGGCGGGGGCCCAAGAGACCCAGTACTTC; CDR3: CASSLAGAQETQYF
J: TRBJ2-1; V: TRBV7-9; D: TRBD2; size: -; DNA: TGTGCCAGCAGCCCCACCCGGGACTACTACAATGAGCAGTTCTTC; CDR3: CASSPTRDYYNEQFF
J: TRBJ1-3; V: TRBV30; D: -; size: -; DNA: TGTGCCTGGATACAGGAGCCCGCGAGCGGAAACACCATATATTTT; CDR3: CAWIQEPASGNTIYF